The 22 T cell receptor beta chains presented below share a single source sample, sequenced in a study of cytomegalovirus exposure and HLA in healthy donors. The method was immunoSEQ multiplex PCR; TCRdb's version includes in-frame clones alone and lacks a portion of them. The sample contains 100,000 to 150,000 clones, approximately 92% of which appear only once. Sequenced: PBMCs. The receptors come from a woman younger than 30 in good health and CMV-seronegative.

The CDR3, as DNA: TGCGCCAGCAGCCCCGGGGGTGGGGGGAACGAGCAGTACTTC. It yields the protein CASSPGGGGNEQYF. The V and J genes are TRBV4-1 and TRBJ2-7, with D possibly TRBD2 on 6 matching bases. The germline V gene encodes CDR1 MGHRA and CDR2 YSYEKL. The CDR3 spans 14 residues. Trimming removed 4 bases from V and 5 bases from J, with 15 bases in between.

This chain connects TRBV18 to TRBJ1-1, with TRBD1 matching 11 bases. This CDR3 is built from 13 residues. Germline trimming cut 6 bases from V and 6 bases from J; bases unmatched to any gene: 3. Germline V gene sequence: CDR1 KGHSH, CDR2 LQKENI. In nucleotides, the CDR3 is TGTGCCAGCTCGTCGGGACAGGGGGCTGAAGCTTTCTTT. This translates into CASSSGQGAEAFF.

V is TRBV27 and J is TRBJ2-5; TRBD1 matches at 7 bases. Germline values: CDR1 MNHEY, CDR2 SMNVEV (reference sequence). V lost 4 bases, J lost 1 base, and 3 bases stayed unmatched. The CDR3 covers 14 residues. CDR3 nucleotide sequence: TGTGCCAGCAGTTCACAGGGGACCCAAGAGACCCAGTACTTC. Its protein product is CASSSQGTQETQYF.

J is TRBJ1-1 and V is TRBV5-6; tentative D call: TRBD1 (5 bases). Trimming cost V 6 bases and J 0 bases, with 18 bases left between them. The CDR3 has 16 residues. Germline assignment: CDR1 SGHDT and CDR2 YYEEEE. The CDR3 DNA is TGTGCCAGCATCGAAAGACAGTACAGGATGAACACTGAAGCTTTCTTT. It encodes CASIERQYRMNTEAFF.

The genes are TRBV5-4 and TRBJ1-3, with unresolved D. CDR1 and CDR2 (germline): SGHNT, YYREEE (reference sequence). The CDR3 totals 15 residues. Trimming cost V 2 bases and J 3 bases, with 12 bases left between them. CDR3 residues: CASSLPGQSGNTIYF. CDR3 DNA: TGTGCCAGCAGCTTACCAGGCCAAAGTGGAAACACCATATATTTT. Filled out from reference TRBV5-4 and TRBJ1-3, the complete variable domain reads ETGVTQSPTHLIKTRGQQVTLRCSSQSGHNTVSWYQQALGQGPQFIFQYYREEENGRGNFPPRFSGLQFPNYSSELNVNALELDDSALYLCASSLPGQSGNTIYFGEGSWLTVV.

The rearrangement uses TRBV19 and TRBJ2-7, with D possibly being TRBD2 (6 bases). CDR3 size: 11 residues. The V gene's germline CDR1 is LNHDA and CDR2 SQIVND (reference sequence). The germline V and J ends were trimmed by 7 bases and 3 bases, with 7 bases remaining between them. The CDR3 region is CASTGGYEQYF. As DNA, the CDR3 is TGTGCCAGTACCGGGGGCTACGAGCAGTACTTC. The full variable domain, rest sourced from reference TRBV19 and TRBJ2-7, is DGGITQSPKYLFRKEGQNVTLSCEQNLNHDAMYWYRQDPGQGLRLIYYSQIVNDFQKGDIAEGYSVSREKKESFPLTVTSAQKNPTAFYLCASTGGYEQYFGPGTRLTVT.

Turning to this clone: The sample contains more than one DNA sequence encoding this CDR3. DNA of the CDR3: TGTGCCAGTAGTATTGGCGTCGGGTCCGGCTACACCTTC. Its translation is CASSIGVGSGYTF. This chain connects TRBV19 to TRBJ1-2; unclear D gene. V lost 3 bases and J lost 8, with 13 bases in between. Germline-derived CDR1 and CDR2 are LNHDA and SQIVND (reference sequence). This CDR3 has 13 amino acids.

This chain connects TRBV19 to TRBJ1-6, with TRBD1 identical over 8 bases. Germline CDR1 and CDR2: LNHDA and SQIVND (reference sequence). The trim removed 5 bases at V and 0 bases at J, leaving 6 bases unmatched. The CDR3 runs 17 residues. CDR3: CASSPRQGPSYNSPLHF. CDR3 in DNA: TGTGCCAGTAGTCCTCGACAGGGGCCCTCCTATAATTCACCCCTCCACTTT.

This rearrangement joins TRBV2 to TRBJ2-3; 11 positions match TRBD2. Germline V gene sequence: CDR1 SNHLY, CDR2 FYNNEI. V shed 5 bases, J shed 3 bases, and the junction held 7 bases outside the gene matches. CDR3 length equals 16 residues. The CDR3, as DNA: TGTGCCAGCAGTTGGCCGCTAGCGGGGGGTACAGATACGCAGTATTTT. Amino acid sequence: CASSWPLAGGTDTQYF.

The chain uses TRBV5-1 and TRBJ1-5; weak D call: TRBD1 (6 bases). Germline V lookup: CDR1 SGHRS, CDR2 YFSETQ. V shed 1 base and J shed 2 bases, with 19 bases lying between them. The CDR3 length is 18 residues. The CDR3 spells CASSLRDTGVMGNQPQHF. The DNA for the CDR3 is TGCGCCAGCAGCTTGCGGGACACAGGTGTGATGGGCAATCAGCCCCAGCATTTT.

This chain links TRBV7-8 with TRBJ1-2, with D unresolved. Trimming cost V 1 base and J 1 base, with 13 bases left between them. Germline V gene data show CDR1 as SGHVS and CDR2 as FQNEAQ. The CDR3 consists of 16 residues. CDR3 region: CASSLVDGRLNYGYTF. DNA for the CDR3: TGTGCCAGCAGCTTAGTTGACGGCAGACTTAACTATGGCTACACCTTC.

The rearrangement joins TRBV19 to TRBJ1-5; possibly TRBD1 for D (5 bases). Trimming cost V 3 bases and J 4 bases, with 7 bases left between them. This CDR3 comprises 13 residues. Germline V gene lookup returns CDR1 LNHDA and CDR2 SQIVND (reference sequence). The CDR3 reads CASSMAGNQPQHF. The CDR3 nucleotides are TGTGCCAGTAGTATGGCAGGGAATCAGCCCCAGCATTTT.

V and J are TRBV6-5 and TRBJ2-7; D is perhaps TRBD2 (6 bases). V lost 0 bases, J lost 6 bases, and 18 bases lay in between. The CDR3 runs to 16 residues. Germline V CDR1 and CDR2: MNHEY, SVGAGI. CDR3 sequence: CASSYSHFAGTVEQYF. In DNA form, the CDR3 reads TGTGCCAGCAGTTACTCCCACTTTGCGGGGACCGTCGAGCAGTACTTC.

The chain recombines TRBV27 with TRBJ2-2, with D possibly TRBD1 on 5 matching bases. Germline assignment: CDR1 MNHEY and CDR2 SMNVEV (reference sequence). The CDR3 is 15 amino acids. The germline V and J ends were trimmed by 4 bases and 5 bases, with 14 bases remaining between them. The CDR3 nucleotides read TGTGCCAGCAGTTCATCCGGCAGGGCGACCGGGGAGCTGTTTTTT. Translation: CASSSSGRATGELFF.

CDR3 DNA sequence: TGTGCCAGCAGCCGAATTGCGGGGACTGAAGCTTTCTTT. It translates to CASSRIAGTEAFF. The chain employs TRBV11-3 and TRBJ1-1; D uncertain. Trimming left V 5 bases short and J 5 bases short, with 12 bases between. The CDR3 length is 13 residues. Germline CDR1 is SGHNT and CDR2 is YENEEA.

The V call is TRBV11-2, the J call TRBJ2-1, with TRBD2 identical over 11 bases. The CDR3 spans 15 residues. Looked up from germline, CDR1 is SGHAT and CDR2 is FQNNGV. V trimming: 5 bases; J trimming: 6 bases; junction bases outside the gene matches: 6. CDR3 in amino acids: CASSVTSGDTNEQFF. CDR3 sequence (DNA): TGTGCCAGCAGCGTGACTAGCGGGGACACCAATGAGCAGTTCTTC.

Comments on this clone: The germline gene is not matched at one end of the junction; a read error may be the cause. This chain uses TRBV6-5 with TRBJ1-2; tentative D call: TRBD1 (5 bases). The CDR3 has 13 residues. Germline CDR1 and CDR2: MNHEY and SVGAGI. This CDR3 reads CASSYGTYGGALF. As DNA, the CDR3 is TGTGCCAGCAGTTACGGGACTTACGGAGGGGCCCTTTTC.

This clone was observed a handful of times. CDR3 in amino acids: CATNGGGTDTQYF. CDR3 bases: TGTGCTACCAACGGGGGTGGCACAGATACGCAGTATTTT. This chain links TRBV5-4 with TRBJ2-3, with D possibly TRBD2 on 6 matching bases. Germline V CDR1 and CDR2: SGHNT, YYREEE (reference sequence). This CDR3 comprises 13 residues.

CDR3 amino acids: CASSPTSGGRGGTQYF. The CDR3 DNA reads TGTGCCAGCAGCCCCACTAGCGGGGGCAGGGGTGGGACCCAGTACTTC. The V call is TRBV7-3, the J call TRBJ2-5, with TRBD2 matching 11 bases. Trimming at V came to 5 bases and at J to 7 bases, leaving 12 bases not matched to a gene. Germline lookup yields CDR1 SGHTA and CDR2 FQGTGA. CDR3 length equals 16 residues.

This chain connects TRBV2 to TRBJ1-2; 9 nucleotides align to TRBD1. V dropped 7 bases and J dropped 4; count of bases not matched to a gene: 7. The CDR3 is 14 residues long. Germline CDR1 SNHLY, CDR2 FYNNEI. The CDR3 sequence is CASIAGTGSYGYTF. The CDR3 nucleotides read TGTGCCAGCATTGCCGGGACAGGGAGCTATGGCTACACCTTC.

This chain links TRBV5-1 with TRBJ2-4, with 7 bases matching TRBD1. V was pared by 5 bases and J by 14 bases, with 10 bases of the junction left unmatched. CDR3 length: 12 residues. Germline lookup yields CDR1 SGHRS and CDR2 YFSETQ. The CDR3 sequence: CASRLNRGQEYF. CDR3 sequence (DNA): TGCGCCAGCAGATTGAACAGGGGCCAGGAGTACTTC.

This chain uses TRBV7-8 with TRBJ1-5; D call uncertain. This CDR3 comprises 15 residues. The germline V gene has CDR1 SGHVS and CDR2 FQNEAQ. Trimming left V 0 bases short and J 6 bases short, with 12 bases between. CDR3 nucleotides: TGTGCCAGCAGCTTAGCCTCGGATTCGGGTCAGCCCCAGCATTTT. It codes for CASSLASDSGQPQHF.